Given below is one TCR beta chain in context. Using immunoSEQ multiplex PCR, the repertoire was profiled, and TCRdb retains in-frame clones only, with some absent. The sample has tens of thousands of clones; around 97% are singletons. The data derive from a study of technical replicates of blood from four donors. The origin of this receptor is a human donor in good health. The sample taken for sequencing was T cells isolated from PBMCs.

This CDR3 is CATSRDSAKNTEAFF. In DNA form, the CDR3 reads TGTGCCACCAGCAGAGATTCCGCTAAGAACACTGAAGCTTTCTTT. This rearrangement joins TRBV15 to TRBJ1-1, with no clear D. This CDR3 comprises 15 residues. CDR1 is LNHNV and CDR2 is YYDKDF in the germline V gene (reference sequence). Trimming removed 0 bases at V and 1 base at J, with 9 bases between.